The 31 T cell receptor beta chains reported below all come from one sample, sequenced in a study. TCRdb reanalysed the 5' RACE reads using MiXCR and keeps one entry per CDR3 protein. The sample records around 52,000 distinct CDR3 sequences, around a quarter being singletons. Sequenced material: tumor-infiltrating memory CD4+ T cells sorted from the breast tumor. Subset: memory CD4+ T cells, CD4+CD45RO+CD25-. Receptors were obtained from a female donor with breast cancer.

This clonotype was seen repeatedly, ten times or more. The chain recombines TRBV7-9 with TRBJ1-2, with D possibly matching TRBD1 (6 bases). The CDR3 length is 13 residues. Between the trimmed V and J ends, which lost 1 base and 8 bases, there was a span of 11 bases. The V gene's germline CDR1 is SEHNR and CDR2 FQNEAQ (reference sequence). The CDR3 nucleotides read TGTGCCAGCAGCTTAGAGGGGGGTGGCGGCTACACCTTC. Amino acid sequence: CASSLEGGGGYTF. The full variable domain, completed using reference TRBV7-9 and TRBJ1-2, is DTGVSQNPRHKITKRGQNVTFRCDPISEHNRLYWYRQTLGQGPEFLTYFQNEAQLEKSRLLSDRFSAERPKGSFSTLEIQRTEQGDSAMYLCASSLEGGGGYTFGSGTRLTVV.

This sequence joins TRBV4-2 and TRBJ1-5; tentatively, D is TRBD1 (5 bases). The germline V and J ends were trimmed by 0 bases and 4 bases, with 13 bases remaining between them. CDR1 is LGHNA and CDR2 is YNFKEQ in the germline V gene. The CDR3 is made up of 16 amino acids. The CDR3 region is CASSQDRGRVNQPQHF. The CDR3, as DNA: TGTGCCAGCAGCCAAGATCGAGGCAGGGTAAATCAGCCCCAGCATTTT.

The DNA of the CDR3 is TGTGCCAGTCGAACAGGGAAAGAAAGTAAGGATCAGCCCCAGCATTTT. It is translated as CASRTGKESKDQPQHF. The gene calls are TRBV28 and TRBJ1-5, with D possibly being TRBD1 (6 bases). The CDR3 has 16 residues. V was cut by 9 bases and J by 5 bases, with 23 bases left in between. Germline CDR1 is MDHEN and CDR2 is SYDVKM.

This clonotype was counted only a few times. The chain carries TRBV5-1 and TRBJ2-5, with D possibly matching TRBD2 (6 bases). In germline, CDR1 is SGHRS, CDR2 YFSETQ. V lost 4 bases and J 1 base, leaving 17 bases between the germline ends. The CDR3 has 16 residues. The CDR3 region is CASSLPPGLSQETQYF. The CDR3 DNA reads as TGCGCCAGCAGCCTCCCTCCGGGACTGTCCCAAGAGACCCAGTACTTC.

V and J are TRBV6-2 or TRBV6-3 and TRBJ2-1; perhaps TRBD2 as D (6 bases). The germline gives CDR1 MNHEY, CDR2 SVGEGT. V lost 2 bases, J lost 8 bases, and 16 bases lay in between. The CDR3 covers 15 residues. CDR3 region: CASSYGPKGEDEQFF. The CDR3, as DNA: TGTGCCAGCAGTTACGGCCCCAAAGGGGAGGATGAGCAGTTCTTC.

This clonotype was counted only a few times. The chain links TRBV6-1 to TRBJ2-5; tentatively, D is TRBD2 (6 bases). Germline V gene data show CDR1 as MNHNS and CDR2 as SASEGT. Trimming took 4 bases from V and 4 from J, leaving 16 bases between them. The CDR3 has 15 amino acids. CDR3 in DNA: TGTGCCAGCAGTGTCTCGATTATGGGGGGAGAGACCCAGTACTTC. This encodes CASSVSIMGGETQYF.

Comment on this clonotype: The junction differs from germline at one of its ends, possibly a read error. The V and J genes are TRBV4-3 and TRBJ1-1, with 10 bases lining up with TRBD1. The germline V gene encodes CDR1 LGHNA and CDR2 YSLEER. The CDR3 has 17 amino acids. Written as DNA, the CDR3 is TGCGCCAGCAGCCAAGGGACAGGGGGAGACACGAACACTGAAGCTTCCTTT. Its protein is CASSQGTGGDTNTEASF.

CDR3 loop: CASRQGDGYTF. The CDR3 DNA is TGCGCCAGCAGGCAAGGGGATGGCTACACCTTC. The rearrangement links TRBV5-1 to TRBJ1-2, with D possibly matching TRBD1 (5 bases). Looked up from germline, CDR1 is SGHRS and CDR2 is YFSETQ. The V end was cut by 5 bases, the J end by 6 bases, with 8 bases between. The CDR3 loop spans 11 amino acids.

As regards this clonotype: The junction differs from germline at one of its ends, possibly a read error. J is TRBJ2-7 and V is TRBV20-1; 8 bases match TRBD1. Germline CDR1 is DFQATT and CDR2 is SNEGSKA (reference sequence). The CDR3 covers 12 residues. In nucleotides, the CDR3 is TGCAGTGCCGTCGACAGGGGAGGCGAGGAGTACTTC. Protein sequence: CSAVDRGGEEYF.

In its sample, this clonotype was seen a few times. The chain combines TRBV9 with TRBJ1-2; 8 bases line up with TRBD1. V lost 0 bases to trimming and J lost 3 bases; unmatched junction nucleotides: 4. Per germline, CDR1 SGDLS and CDR2 YYNGEE. The CDR3 covers 15 residues. This CDR3 is CASSVAPTGDYGYTF. The DNA for the CDR3 is TGTGCCAGCAGCGTAGCCCCGACAGGGGACTATGGCTACACCTTC.

The rearrangement joins TRBV5-1 to TRBJ1-1, with D possibly matching TRBD1 (6 bases). Trimming left V 2 bases short and J 2 bases short, with 16 bases between. The V gene's germline CDR1 is SGHRS and CDR2 YFSETQ. The CDR3 contains 16 residues. CDR3 DNA: TGCGCCAGCAGCTTATATCAGGGGCATCCAAACACTGAAGCTTTCTTT. Translating gives CASSLYQGHPNTEAFF.

The chain carries TRBV20-1 and TRBJ1-1; TRBD1 is a possible D gene (6 bases). The CDR3 loop spans 14 amino acids. V lost 1 base, J lost 8 bases, and 17 bases lay in between. Germline V gene lookup returns CDR1 DFQATT and CDR2 SNEGSKA (reference sequence). The CDR3 spells CSARVEGGIREAFF. The CDR3 coding sequence is TGCAGTGCTAGAGTCGAGGGGGGGATTAGAGAAGCTTTCTTT.

The CDR3 DNA sequence: TGTGCCAGCAGCCGGGACAGGTATTCCTACGAGCAGTACTTC. It yields the protein CASSRDRYSYEQYF. The chain recombines TRBV7-2 with TRBJ2-7; TRBD1 agrees at 8 bases. The V and J ends lost 5 bases and 1 base, in that order; junction bases with no gene match: 4. CDR3 length equals 14 residues. Per germline, CDR1 SGHTA and CDR2 FQGNSA. Full variable domain (missing parts from reference TRBV7-2 and TRBJ2-7): GAGVSQSPSNKVTEKGKDVELRCDPISGHTALYWYRQSLGQGLEFLIYFQGNSAPDKSGLPSDRFSAERTGGSVSTLTIQRTQQEDSAVYLCASSRDRYSYEQYFGPGTRLTVT.

This clonotype occurred many times. V usage is TRBV5-1 and J usage is TRBJ2-3; 11 bases are a match to TRBD2. The CDR3 covers 16 residues. Looked up from germline, CDR1 is SGHRS and CDR2 is YFSETQ. J was trimmed by 2 bases and V by 2 bases; bases with no gene match: 4. The CDR3 here is CASSFRLAGNTDTQYF. The CDR3 nucleotides read TGCGCCAGCAGCTTCCGACTAGCGGGGAACACAGATACGCAGTATTTT.

The chain links TRBV7-2 to TRBJ2-2, with D possibly being TRBD2 (6 bases). CDR3 length equals 15 residues. The ends were cut back, 7 bases at V and 6 bases at J, with 18 bases in the middle. Looked up from germline, CDR1 is SGHTA and CDR2 is FQGNSA. The CDR3 spells CASKRGRGEAGELFF. The CDR3 DNA sequence: TGTGCCAGCAAAAGAGGGCGGGGCGAGGCCGGGGAGCTGTTTTTT.

CDR3 DNA sequence: TGTGCCAGCAGCCTGACAGGGGCAGATACGCAGTATTTT. Its protein is CASSLTGADTQYF. This sequence joins TRBV7-3 and TRBJ2-3; 8 bases are shared with TRBD1. V shed 5 bases, J shed 4 bases, and the junction held 2 bases outside the gene matches. This CDR3 has 13 residues. Germline V CDR1 and CDR2: SGHTA, FQGTGA.

This clonotype has just a few counts. This rearrangement joins TRBV5-1 to TRBJ2-3; D possibly corresponds to TRBD2 (6 bases). V was clipped by 4 bases and J by 4 bases, with 19 bases between them. CDR1 SGHRS and CDR2 YFSETQ come from the germline V gene. CDR3 size: 16 residues. CDR3 bases: TGCGCCAGCAGCGGTGCGGTCACTAGCCGCCCAGATACGCAGTATTTT. Translated, it gives CASSGAVTSRPDTQYF.

This clonotype has only a few counts. This chain uses TRBV5-1 with TRBJ2-3; D possibly corresponds to TRBD2 (6 bases). The germline V gene has CDR1 SGHRS and CDR2 YFSETQ. The V gene lost 0 bases and the J gene lost 2 bases, with 10 bases spanning the gap. CDR3 length equals 15 residues. CDR3 residues: CASSLGTSYTDTQYF. For the CDR3, the DNA is TGCGCCAGCAGCTTGGGTACTAGCTACACAGATACGCAGTATTTT. Based on the CDR3 plus reference TRBV5-1 and TRBJ2-3, the full variable domain is KAGVTQTPRYLIKTRGQQVTLSCSPISGHRSVSWYQQTPGQGLQFLFEYFSETQRNKGNFPGRFSGRQFSNSRSEMNVSTLELGDSALYLCASSLGTSYTDTQYFGPGTRLTVL.

This clonotype has only one observation. This chain links TRBV7-2 with TRBJ2-1; 8 bases align to TRBD2. The CDR3 spans 16 residues. Per germline, CDR1 SGHTA and CDR2 FQGNSA. After removal of 8 bases from V and 6 bases from J, the junction contained 15 bases not matched to a gene. This CDR3 is CASVYNGLAGRNEQFF. DNA for the CDR3: TGTGCCAGCGTCTACAACGGGCTAGCGGGCCGCAATGAGCAGTTCTTC. Drawing the rest from reference TRBV7-2 and TRBJ2-1, the complete variable domain is GAGVSQSPSNKVTEKGKDVELRCDPISGHTALYWYRQSLGQGLEFLIYFQGNSAPDKSGLPSDRFSAERTGGSVSTLTIQRTQQEDSAVYLCASVYNGLAGRNEQFFGPGTRLTVL.

This clonotype was observed a few times. The chain joins TRBV5-1 to TRBJ2-2; 7 nucleotides align to TRBD2. CDR3 length: 16 amino acids. Trimming removed 0 bases from V and 2 bases from J; junction bases left unmatched: 4. Germline V CDR1 and CDR2: SGHRS, YFSETQ. The DNA for the CDR3 is TGCGCCAGCAGCTTGGAGTCTAGCGGAAACACCGGGGAGCTGTTTTTT. Residues: CASSLESSGNTGELFF.

V gene TRBV6-2 or TRBV6-3 combines with J gene TRBJ2-7; 7 bases are a match to TRBD1. The germline CDR1 and CDR2 sequences are MNHEY and SVGEGT. The V segment lost 5 bases and the J segment 1 base; nucleotides outside the gene matches: 8. This CDR3 has 15 amino acids. The CDR3 region has the DNA TGTGCCAGCAGTGATCACCCGACAGGGTCCTACGAGCAGTACTTC. It encodes CASSDHPTGSYEQYF.

The table lists this clonotype with a count of one. The chain links TRBV19 to TRBJ1-2, with a weak D call TRBD1 (6 bases). V shed 3 bases and J shed 8 bases, with 22 bases lying between them. Germline loops: CDR1 LNHDA, CDR2 SQIVND (reference sequence). This CDR3 spans 16 amino acids. The CDR3 loop is CASSIKSPPGASGYTF. The CDR3 DNA is TGTGCCAGTAGTATTAAAAGTCCCCCAGGGGCCAGCGGCTACACCTTC.

Only a few counts were recorded for this clonotype. This chain connects TRBV5-1 to TRBJ2-3; tentative D call: TRBD2 (6 bases). CDR1 is SGHRS and CDR2 is YFSETQ in the germline V gene. Trimming cost V 3 bases and J 3 bases, with 17 bases left between them. This CDR3 comprises 16 residues. The CDR3 reads CASSSAAGLTTDTQYF. The CDR3 DNA sequence: TGCGCCAGCAGCTCGGCTGCGGGGCTAACGACAGATACGCAGTATTTT. Supplemented by reference TRBV5-1 and TRBJ2-3, the full variable domain reads KAGVTQTPRYLIKTRGQQVTLSCSPISGHRSVSWYQQTPGQGLQFLFEYFSETQRNKGNFPGRFSGRQFSNSRSEMNVSTLELGDSALYLCASSSAAGLTTDTQYFGPGTRLTVL.

This clonotype was observed a few times. The rearrangement uses TRBV12-3 or TRBV12-4 and TRBJ1-6; the D gene is possibly TRBD1 (5 bases). The CDR3 has 14 residues. V shed 7 bases and J shed 7 bases, with 14 bases lying between them. The CDR3 nucleotides are TGTGCCAGCACTGCCGGGACCCGAAATTCACCCCTCCACTTT. Protein: CASTAGTRNSPLHF.

This clonotype was seen more than once but under ten times. V and J are TRBV24-1 and TRBJ2-3; D is unresolved. Germline V lookup: CDR1 KGHDR, CDR2 SFDVKD. This CDR3 comprises 15 residues. V was clipped by 4 bases and J by 1 base, with 11 bases between them. Written as DNA, the CDR3 is TGTGCCACCAGTGACCCCCTTACCCGCACAGATACGCAGTATTTT. Its translation is CATSDPLTRTDTQYF.

A few counts support this clonotype. The chain uses TRBV29-1 and TRBJ1-1; D possibly corresponds to TRBD1 (5 bases). This CDR3 contains 13 residues. V was clipped by 8 bases and J by 6 bases, with 19 bases between them. Germline V gene data show CDR1 as SQVTM and CDR2 as ANQGSEA. The CDR3 DNA is TGCAGCCTATACAGGCAAAAAGGAGCTGAAGCTTTCTTT. It specifies CSLYRQKGAEAFF.

The chain couples TRBV6-5 to TRBJ1-3; TRBD1 is a possible D gene (5 bases). The ends were cut back, 9 bases at V and 8 bases at J, with 14 bases in the middle. CDR3 length: 12 amino acids. Germline CDR1 and CDR2: MNHEY and SVGAGI. In DNA, the CDR3 is TGTGCCAGTGGGGGTCAGGGCGACACCATATATTTT. It specifies CASGGQGDTIYF.

This clonotype turned up a few times. The rearrangement joins TRBV4-3 to TRBJ2-1, with TRBD2 matching 7 bases. This CDR3 is 18 amino acids long. The J segment lost 5 bases and the V segment lost 4 bases, leaving 17 bases of the junction unmatched. From germline, CDR1 is LGHNA and CDR2 YSLEER. The CDR3 here is CASSPHLSAGVLNNEQFF. CDR3 coding DNA: TGCGCCAGCAGCCCCCACCTGAGCGCGGGAGTTTTAAACAATGAGCAGTTCTTC.

This chain connects TRBV19 to TRBJ2-5, with 7 bases matching TRBD2. V shed 5 bases, J shed 1 base, and the junction held 13 bases outside the gene matches. Germline V gene data show CDR1 as LNHDA and CDR2 as SQIVND (reference sequence). This CDR3 spans 17 amino acids. In nucleotides, the CDR3 is TGTGCCAGTAGTTCCCGTAAAAGCGGGGCTCCCCAAGAGACCCAGTACTTC. Translated: CASSSRKSGAPQETQYF.

This clonotype was counted a single time. V and J are TRBV19 and TRBJ1-5; a weak D match, TRBD1 (5 bases). From germline, CDR1 is LNHDA and CDR2 SQIVND (reference sequence). The CDR3 spans 13 residues. The V end lost 6 bases, the J end lost 3 bases, and 9 bases lay between the germline ends. The CDR3 loop is CASRDTDNQPQHF. The CDR3 DNA sequence: TGTGCCAGTAGGGACACTGACAATCAGCCCCAGCATTTT.

This clonotype has more than one count but fewer than ten. V is TRBV12-3 or TRBV12-4 and J is TRBJ2-7; D ambiguous. The CDR3 has 14 amino acids. Trimming removed 3 bases from V and 3 bases from J, with 12 bases in between. CDR3 DNA: TGTGCCAGCAGTTTTCGAGGCAGAGTCTACGAGCAGTACTTC. Translation: CASSFRGRVYEQYF.